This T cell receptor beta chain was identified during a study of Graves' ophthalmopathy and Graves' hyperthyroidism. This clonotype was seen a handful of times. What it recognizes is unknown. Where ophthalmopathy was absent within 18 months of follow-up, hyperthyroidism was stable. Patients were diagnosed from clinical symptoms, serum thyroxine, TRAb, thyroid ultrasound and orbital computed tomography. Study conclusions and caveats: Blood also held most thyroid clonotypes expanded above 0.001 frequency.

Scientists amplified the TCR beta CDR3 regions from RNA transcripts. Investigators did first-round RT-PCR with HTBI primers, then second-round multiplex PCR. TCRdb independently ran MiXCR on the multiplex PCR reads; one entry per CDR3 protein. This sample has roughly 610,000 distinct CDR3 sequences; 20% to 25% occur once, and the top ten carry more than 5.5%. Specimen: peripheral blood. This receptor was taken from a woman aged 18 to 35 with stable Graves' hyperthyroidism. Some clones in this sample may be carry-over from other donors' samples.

CDR3 bases: TGTGCCTGGAGTCATACGACGGAGACCCAGTACTTC. Translating it yields CAWSHTTETQYF. This chain links TRBV30 with TRBJ2-5; D gene uncertain. This CDR3 contains 12 residues. V lost 2 bases to trimming and J lost 5 bases, with 9 bases between them. The germline gives CDR1 GTSNPN, CDR2 SVGIG (reference sequence).